This TCR beta chain is drawn from a study of blood T cells in healthy people across ages. General study points: Estimates based on one million T cells were treated as lower bounds. Age advanced and TCR beta diversity per million T cells fell, roughly linearly.

The individuals who served as donors were healthy Caucasians living in Russia, aged about 6 to 95. PCR was performed a second time for about 6 to 11 cycles using a sample-barcoded 5' primer and a J-beta primer mix. Any given sample supplied a minimum of 2.5 million CDR3-containing paired-end reads. TCRdb processed the 5' RACE reads anew with MiXCR; each CDR3 protein has one entry. The sample lists hundreds of thousands of distinct CDR3 sequences, 40% to 50% occurring once. On this clonotype itself: The antigen is not known.

The receptor was derived from a man of 80 years or more in good health. Sequenced material: blood.

CDR3 in amino acids: CASSSGEPYNEQFF. In DNA form, the CDR3 reads TGCGCCAGCAGCTCGGGGGAGCCTTACAATGAGCAGTTCTTC. V and J are TRBV5-1 and TRBJ2-1, with a weak D call TRBD2 (6 bases). Germline assignment: CDR1 SGHRS and CDR2 YFSETQ. Trimming stripped 3 bases from V and 4 bases from J, with 11 bases between. The CDR3 contains 14 residues.